These 25 T cell receptor beta chains were all obtained from the same sample, sequenced in a study of radiation and T cells in renal cell carcinoma. The time point here: baseline pretreatment blood. As to treatment: 15 Gy SBRT to primary tumor, nephrectomy 4 weeks later. TCRdb's table, derived via immunoSEQ multiplex PCR, lists solely in-frame clones and lacks some. The table records 140,000 to 150,000 clones, about 87% of them present only once. The material was blood, obtained from a patient whose treatment included radiotherapy and nephrectomy. The receptors come from a woman aged 70 to 79 with renal cell carcinoma.

The V and J genes are TRBV6-5 and TRBJ1-1; D not resolved. This CDR3 has 11 amino acids. Trimming took off 8 bases at V and 1 base at J, with 5 bases between the two ends. Germline CDR1 reads MNHEY; CDR2 reads SVGAGI. CDR3 sequence: CASVANTEAFF. The CDR3 nucleotides read TGTGCCAGCGTGGCGAACACTGAAGCTTTCTTT.

This rearrangement joins TRBV2 to TRBJ1-4, with D perhaps TRBD1 (5 bases). Between the trimmed V and J ends, which lost 7 bases and 4 bases, there was a span of 10 bases. Germline assignment: CDR1 SNHLY and CDR2 FYNNEI. This CDR3 is built from 13 residues. Here the CDR3 reads CASNGGNNEKLFF. CDR3 nucleotide sequence: TGTGCCAGCAATGGGGGAAATAATGAAAAACTGTTTTTT.

This clone was picked up one time. This chain links TRBV7-9 with TRBJ2-5; D call uncertain. Trimming cost V 5 bases and J 2 bases, with 3 bases left between them. The CDR3 extends over 11 amino acids. Looked up from germline, CDR1 is SEHNR and CDR2 is FQNEAQ (reference sequence). The CDR3 reads CASSPQETQYF. CDR3 bases: TGTGCCAGCAGCCCTCAAGAGACCCAGTACTTC.

This chain connects TRBV30 to TRBJ2-6; tentative D call: TRBD1 (6 bases). V lost 1 base, J lost 1 base, and 8 bases lay in between. Germline lookup yields CDR1 GTSNPN and CDR2 SVGIG (reference sequence). The CDR3 extends over 15 amino acids. Here the CDR3 reads CAWSAGESGANVLTF. The CDR3 DNA reads TGTGCCTGGAGTGCAGGGGAGTCTGGGGCCAACGTCCTGACTTTC.

The gene calls are TRBV2 and TRBJ1-4; D uncertain. CDR3 length equals 13 residues. In germline, CDR1 is SNHLY, CDR2 FYNNEI. The V end was cut by 2 bases, the J end by 8 bases, with 9 bases between. CDR3 loop: CASSETGGEKLFF. The DNA of the CDR3 is TGTGCCAGCAGTGAAACCGGTGGGGAAAAACTGTTTTTT.

This chain uses TRBV15 with TRBJ1-6, with TRBD1 as a possible D gene (5 bases). The ends were cut back, 7 bases at V and 9 bases at J, with 13 bases in the middle. Germline CDR1 LNHNV, CDR2 YYDKDF (reference sequence). CDR3 size: 13 residues. The CDR3: CATNHLGGSPLHF. The CDR3 region has the DNA TGTGCCACCAACCACCTCGGGGGTTCACCCCTCCACTTT.

V gene TRBV2 combines with J gene TRBJ1-4, with TRBD1 matching 7 bases. There are 15 residues in the CDR3. Trimming at V came to 0 bases and at J to 8 bases, leaving 6 bases not matched to a gene. CDR1 and CDR2 from the germline V gene are SNHLY and FYNNEI. The DNA for the CDR3 is TGTGCCAGCAGTGAAGCAGCGACAGGGTGGGAAAAACTGTTTTTT. Translating it yields CASSEAATGWEKLFF.

V and J are TRBV9 and TRBJ2-7, with TRBD1 as a possible D gene (6 bases). V was clipped by 0 bases and J by 1 base, with 8 bases between them. The length of the CDR3 is 14 residues. Per the germline V gene, CDR1 is SGDLS and CDR2 is YYNGEE. CDR3 region: CASSVGDRSYEQYF. CDR3 nucleotide sequence: TGTGCCAGCAGCGTAGGTGACAGGTCCTACGAGCAGTACTTC.

The CDR3 DNA reads as TGTGCCAGCAGCGTAGTACCCGCGGATGGCTACACCTTC. Its translation: CASSVVPADGYTF. The chain carries TRBV9 and TRBJ1-2; no firm D call. This CDR3 comprises 13 residues. Per germline, CDR1 SGDLS and CDR2 YYNGEE. V was pared by 0 bases and J by 6 bases, with 9 bases between.

The gene calls are TRBV27 and TRBJ2-7, with 10 bases identical to TRBD2. Unmatched junction bases numbered 6, after V lost 6 bases and J lost 4 bases. CDR3 length: 14 amino acids. Germline CDR1 MNHEY, CDR2 SMNVEV (reference sequence). CDR3: CASSTGLASYEQYF. The CDR3 coding sequence is TGTGCCAGCAGCACGGGACTAGCGTCGTACGAGCAGTACTTC.

Concerning this clone: The sample holds other DNA sequences that translate to the same CDR3. CDR3 sequence (DNA): TGTGCCAGTAGTCGACAGGGAGACACTGAAGCTTTCTTT. Translation: CASSRQGDTEAFF. The chain joins TRBV19 to TRBJ1-1, with 7 bases matching TRBD1. The CDR3 is 13 residues long. V lost 5 bases and J lost 3; bases outside the gene matches: 3. Per germline, CDR1 LNHDA and CDR2 SQIVND (reference sequence).

V gene TRBV19 combines with J gene TRBJ1-2, with unresolved D. Germline V CDR1 and CDR2: LNHDA, SQIVND (reference sequence). V was clipped by 6 bases and J by 6 bases, with 11 bases between them. This CDR3 comprises 12 residues. DNA for the CDR3: TGTGCCAGTAGAAGGGTAGGAAATGGCTACACCTTC. This translates into CASRRVGNGYTF.

This sequence joins TRBV13 and TRBJ2-4, with TRBD2 identical over 7 bases. Germline loops: CDR1 PRHDT, CDR2 FYEKMQ (reference sequence). The CDR3 covers 17 residues. Unmatched junction bases numbered 6, after V lost 0 bases and J lost 1 base. The CDR3: CASSLGGEGPAKNIQYF. CDR3 sequence (DNA): TGTGCCAGCAGCTTAGGCGGGGAGGGCCCGGCCAAAAACATTCAGTACTTC.

This chain uses TRBV6-1 with TRBJ2-1, with 7 bases lining up with TRBD2. CDR3 length equals 14 residues. J lost 6 bases, V lost 5 bases, and 7 bases had no gene match. Germline-derived CDR1 and CDR2 are MNHNS and SASEGT. CDR3 in DNA: TGTGCCAGCAGTTCGCGGGGGATGGTCAATGAGCAGTTCTTC. Protein: CASSSRGMVNEQFF.

In its sample, this clone was seen a few times. The rearrangement joins TRBV11-2 to TRBJ1-6; D is perhaps TRBD1 (6 bases). Germline CDR1 is SGHAT and CDR2 is FQNNGV. V was cut by 4 bases and J by 5 bases, with 9 bases left in between. The CDR3 has 14 amino acids. The CDR3 bases are TGTGCCAGCAGCTCCGCAGGGGATAATTCACCCCTCCACTTT. Its translation is CASSSAGDNSPLHF.

The V call is TRBV6-6, the J call TRBJ2-3; D gene uncertain. Germline CDR1 is MNHNY and CDR2 is SVGAGI (reference sequence). This CDR3 is built from 15 residues. Deletions cut 2 bases from V and 0 bases from J, with 9 bases between. CDR3 sequence (DNA): TGTGCCAGCAGTTACGTCGGACCTAGCACAGATACGCAGTATTTT. It specifies CASSYVGPSTDTQYF.

In its sample, this clone was seen once. The V gene is TRBV6-5, the J gene TRBJ1-2; a possible D gene is TRBD1 (5 bases). The germline CDR1 and CDR2 sequences are MNHEY and SVGAGI. V was pared by 5 bases and J by 2 bases, with 9 bases between. The CDR3 totals 13 residues. CDR3 coding DNA: TGTGCCAGCAGTAGGGACGGAAACTATGGCTACACCTTC. Translation: CASSRDGNYGYTF.

V usage is TRBV6-5 and J usage is TRBJ2-7; tentatively, D is TRBD1 (6 bases). The CDR3 covers 13 residues. Germline CDR1 MNHEY, CDR2 SVGAGI. V dropped 6 bases and J dropped 3 bases, with 12 bases sitting between them. CDR3 loop: CASSPGAYYEQYF. CDR3 bases: TGTGCCAGCAGCCCAGGGGCTTACTACGAGCAGTACTTC.

The gene calls are TRBV19 and TRBJ1-2, with D uncertain. Germline V gives CDR1 LNHDA, CDR2 SQIVND (reference sequence). The length of the CDR3 is 14 residues. Trimming removed 3 bases at V and 4 bases at J, with 12 bases between. The DNA for the CDR3 is TGTGCCAGTAGTATCAGCGGAAACTTCTATGGCTACACCTTC. Its translation: CASSISGNFYGYTF.

The DNA of the CDR3 is TGTGCCTGGAGTGTAGGGGGGGCTGTTTACAATGAGCAGTTCTTC. This sequence encodes CAWSVGGAVYNEQFF. The V call is TRBV30, the J call TRBJ2-1; weak D call: TRBD2 (7 bases). Germline V lookup: CDR1 GTSNPN, CDR2 SVGIG (reference sequence). This CDR3 is built from 15 residues. The germline V and J ends were trimmed by 0 bases and 4 bases, with 13 bases remaining between them. Full variable domain (rest looked up from reference TRBV30 and TRBJ2-1): SQTIHQWPATLVQPVGSPLSLECTVEGTSNPNLYWYRQAAGRGLQLLFYSVGIGQISSEVPQNLSASRPQDRQFILSSKKLLLSDSGFYLCAWSVGGAVYNEQFFGPGTRLTVL.

This chain joins TRBV30 and TRBJ2-7; D is possibly TRBD1 or TRBD2 (6 bases each). The germline V and J ends were trimmed by 8 bases and 2 bases, with 13 bases remaining between them. The germline gives CDR1 GTSNPN, CDR2 SVGIG (reference sequence). CDR3 length: 12 residues. The CDR3 bases are TGTGCCGGCTCGGGGGCCACCTACGAGCAGTACTTC. Translating gives CAGSGATYEQYF.

The rearrangement uses TRBV10-3 and TRBJ2-7; possible D gene TRBD1, 6 bases. The V gene lost 11 bases and the J gene lost 0 bases, with 14 bases spanning the gap. The CDR3 sequence is 13 residues long. Germline CDR1 is ENHRY and CDR2 is SYGVKD. The DNA of the CDR3 is TGTGCCGCCCAGCAGGGGAGCTCCTACGAGCAGTACTTC. It is translated as CAAQQGSSYEQYF.

The V and J genes are TRBV30 and TRBJ1-6; a possible D gene is TRBD1 (5 bases). V shed 0 bases and J shed 7 bases, with 7 bases lying between them. CDR3 size: 13 residues. Germline CDR1 reads GTSNPN; CDR2 reads SVGIG (reference sequence). The DNA for the CDR3 is TGTGCCTGGAGTGTACCAGGGAATTCACCCCTCCACTTT. As protein: CAWSVPGNSPLHF. Using reference TRBV30 and TRBJ1-6 for the parts outside the CDR3, the full variable domain is SQTIHQWPATLVQPVGSPLSLECTVEGTSNPNLYWYRQAAGRGLQLLFYSVGIGQISSEVPQNLSASRPQDRQFILSSKKLLLSDSGFYLCAWSVPGNSPLHFGNGTRLTVT.

This chain uses TRBV4-2 with TRBJ1-6; 7 bases line up with TRBD1. The CDR3 has 16 residues. CDR1 and CDR2 (germline): LGHNA, YNFKEQ. Germline trimming cut 2 bases from V and 7 bases from J; bases unmatched to any gene: 8. DNA of the CDR3: TGTGCCAGCAGCCAATCTGCGACAGGGTTCAATTCACCCCTCCACTTT. Its translation is CASSQSATGFNSPLHF.

This clone is a singleton in its sample. The chain carries TRBV5-5 and TRBJ2-3, with D unresolved. Between the trimmed V and J ends, which lost 2 bases and 3 bases, there was a span of 10 bases. Germline V gene sequence: CDR1 SGHKS, CDR2 YYEKEE (reference sequence). The CDR3 totals 14 residues. The CDR3 protein is CASSFNVGTDTQYF. As DNA, the CDR3 is TGTGCCAGCAGCTTTAACGTTGGGACAGATACGCAGTATTTT.